The 25 T cell receptor beta chains below all came from one sample that was sequenced in a study of cytomegalovirus exposure and HLA in healthy donors. This PCR relied on a set of 60 Vbeta primers and 13 Jbeta primers. This table comes from immunoSEQ multiplex PCR, and its TCRdb copy is limited to in-frame clones, with some not included. The data contain roughly 100,000 clones, over 70% of them singletons. The sequencing input was PBMCs. All receptors derive from a woman in her forties in good health and CMV-seropositive.

Note on this clone: Mismatch with germline at one junction end may stem from a read error. The chain couples TRBV7-3 to TRBJ1-1; D is uncertain. CDR3 length: 14 amino acids. CDR1 is SGHTA, CDR2 FQGTGA, per germline. In nucleotides, the CDR3 is TGTGCCAGCAGCGTAACGGGGAGAGACACTGAAGCTTTCTTT. Protein sequence: CASSVTGRDTEAFF.

V is TRBV4-3 and J is TRBJ1-1; D may be TRBD1 (6 bases). This CDR3 has 15 residues. V gave up 3 bases and J gave up 6 bases, with 17 bases separating them. Germline loops: CDR1 LGHNA, CDR2 YSLEER. CDR3 DNA: TGCGCCAGCAGCCACATACAGGGAGTGAAGGCTGAAGCTTTCTTT. Protein product: CASSHIQGVKAEAFF.

Only one count was recorded for this clone. The genes are TRBV14 and TRBJ2-4, with D tentatively TRBD2 (5 bases). Germline loops: CDR1 SGHDN, CDR2 FVKESK. The CDR3 extends over 14 amino acids. The ends were cut back, 1 base at V and 10 bases at J, with 14 bases in the middle. CDR3 DNA: TGTGCCAGCAGCCAAGGGGGTGGACTGAGAATTCAGTACTTC. Its translation: CASSQGGGLRIQYF.

The genes are TRBV7-9 and TRBJ2-2; D is possibly TRBD1 (6 bases). The CDR3 has 16 residues. Between the trimmed V and J ends, which lost 4 bases and 0 bases, there was a span of 12 bases. Germline values: CDR1 SEHNR, CDR2 FQNEAQ (reference sequence). The CDR3 DNA follows: TGTGCCAGCAGCTCACGACAGGTCGCGAACACCGGGGAGCTGTTTTTT. Translating it yields CASSSRQVANTGELFF.

The rearrangement links TRBV18 to TRBJ2-5; D not certain. The V end was cut by 0 bases, the J end by 5 bases, with 4 bases between. The germline CDR1 and CDR2 sequences are KGHSH and LQKENI. This CDR3 comprises 12 residues. The CDR3 nucleotides are TGTGCCAGCTCACCACCGGAGGAGACCCAGTACTTC. It is translated as CASSPPEETQYF.

Ten or more counts support this clone. V is TRBV2 and J is TRBJ1-6; possibly TRBD1 for D (6 bases). V dropped 6 bases and J dropped 4 bases, with 19 bases sitting between them. Germline values: CDR1 SNHLY, CDR2 FYNNEI. The CDR3 runs to 17 residues. CDR3 residues: CASSSQRGAEYNSPLHF. The CDR3 coding sequence is TGTGCCAGCAGCTCCCAACGGGGGGCCGAGTATAATTCACCCCTCCACTTT.

V is TRBV2 and J is TRBJ2-5; the match to TRBD1 covers 9 bases. The junction had 7 bases not matched to a gene; V was cut back by 4 bases and J by 4 bases. The CDR3 is 15 amino acids. Germline loops: CDR1 SNHLY, CDR2 FYNNEI. The CDR3 DNA follows: TGTGCCAGCAGTGGGAGGACAGGGGTGACAGAGACCCAGTACTTC. Amino acid sequence: CASSGRTGVTETQYF.

The chain combines TRBV7-2 with TRBJ1-3; possible D gene TRBD1, 6 bases. Germline CDR1 SGHTA, CDR2 FQGNSA. V lost 4 bases and J 1 base, leaving 14 bases between the germline ends. The CDR3 sequence is 16 residues long. CDR3 nucleotide sequence: TGTGCCAGCAGCTCCACAGGGAAGAGATCTGGAAACACCATATATTTT. The encoded protein is CASSSTGKRSGNTIYF.

The chain is built from TRBV29-1 and TRBJ2-3; 7 bases agree with TRBD2. Germline lookup yields CDR1 SQVTM and CDR2 ANQGSEA. The CDR3 sequence is 13 residues long. The DNA for the CDR3 is TGCAGTCGGGGAGGAGGGGAGGGAGATACGCAGTATTTT. Residues: CSRGGGEGDTQYF.

The chain joins TRBV4-1 to TRBJ2-4, with 9 bases fitting TRBD2. The CDR3 has 15 amino acids. Germline values: CDR1 MGHRA, CDR2 YSYEKL. V lost 5 bases and J lost 4; bases outside the gene matches: 6. The CDR3 DNA reads as TGCGCCAGCAGCTTCCGGACTAGCGAGAAAAACATTCAGTACTTC. Translation gives CASSFRTSEKNIQYF.

This rearrangement joins TRBV4-3 to TRBJ2-7; D might be TRBD1 (6 bases). The CDR3 is 17 residues long. The ends were cut back, 1 base at V and 2 bases at J, with 18 bases in the middle. The germline V gene has CDR1 LGHNA and CDR2 YSLEER. The CDR3 DNA follows: TGCGCCAGCAGCCAAGCCGCCGGGACATTAAGAACCTACGAGCAGTACTTC. Translating it yields CASSQAAGTLRTYEQYF.

This clone was seen a single time. This chain uses TRBV6-5 with TRBJ2-5; 7 nucleotides align to TRBD2. The V gene's germline CDR1 is MNHEY and CDR2 SVGAGI. Unmatched junction bases numbered 2, after V lost 7 bases and J lost 0 bases. The CDR3 has 13 amino acids. CDR3 nucleotide sequence: TGTGCCAGCATGGGGGGGAACCAAGAGACCCAGTACTTC. This codes for CASMGGNQETQYF.

The chain combines TRBV5-1 with TRBJ2-7; D might be TRBD2 (6 bases). CDR1 is SGHRS and CDR2 is YFSETQ in the germline V gene. Trimming took off 4 bases at V and 6 bases at J, with 17 bases between the two ends. The CDR3 covers 14 residues. CDR3 nucleotide sequence: TGCGCCAGCAGCCCCGGGGTTGGAGGGGTCGAGCAGTACTTC. The encoded protein is CASSPGVGGVEQYF.

The J gene is TRBJ2-7, the V gene TRBV14; perhaps TRBD1 as D (6 bases). V lost 4 bases and J lost 0, with 7 bases in between. Germline CDR1 and CDR2: SGHDN and FVKESK. This CDR3 is built from 13 residues. CDR3 bases: TGTGCCAGCAGCCCGACAGGCTCCTACGAGCAGTACTTC. It is translated as CASSPTGSYEQYF.

V usage is TRBV7-9 and J usage is TRBJ1-3, with D perhaps TRBD1 (5 bases). The V and J ends lost 5 bases and 2 bases respectively, with 13 bases between them. The CDR3 spans 15 residues. Germline CDR1 SEHNR, CDR2 FQNEAQ (reference sequence). This CDR3 reads CASSSVGGAGNTIYF. The CDR3 DNA follows: TGTGCCAGCAGCAGCGTGGGGGGTGCTGGAAACACCATATATTTT. The whole variable domain, remainder taken from reference TRBV7-9 and TRBJ1-3, is DTGVSQNPRHKITKRGQNVTFRCDPISEHNRLYWYRQTLGQGPEFLTYFQNEAQLEKSRLLSDRFSAERPKGSFSTLEIQRTEQGDSAMYLCASSSVGGAGNTIYFGEGSWLTVV.

The rearrangement joins TRBV2 to TRBJ1-2; 9 nucleotides align to TRBD1. This CDR3 is 13 amino acids long. CDR1 and CDR2 (germline): SNHLY, FYNNEI. V dropped 6 bases and J dropped 6; count of bases not matched to a gene: 5. Here the CDR3 reads CASRGDRVHGYTF. The CDR3 nucleotides are TGTGCCAGCAGAGGGGACAGGGTTCATGGCTACACCTTC.

The chain couples TRBV7-2 to TRBJ2-7; 7 bases line up with TRBD1. The ends lost 5 bases at V and 2 bases at J; junction bases unmatched: 9. Germline CDR1 is SGHTA and CDR2 is FQGNSA. The CDR3 totals 15 residues. The CDR3 nucleotides are TGTGCCAGCAGCGCCCGACAGGGTACCACCTACGAGCAGTACTTC. Residues: CASSARQGTTYEQYF.

This clone has only one observation. The gene calls are TRBV4-2 and TRBJ1-1; no firm D call. CDR1 is LGHNA and CDR2 is YNFKEQ in the germline V gene. There are 15 residues in the CDR3. Trimming took off 0 bases at V and 1 base at J, with 9 bases between the two ends. DNA of the CDR3: TGTGCCAGCAGCCAAGACGGCGGAACGAACACTGAAGCTTTCTTT. Amino acids: CASSQDGGTNTEAFF.

This clone appeared a single time. This chain uses TRBV7-9 with TRBJ2-4; D is possibly TRBD1 (6 bases). Trimming took 5 bases from V and 0 from J, leaving 11 bases between them. In germline, CDR1 is SEHNR, CDR2 FQNEAQ (reference sequence). The CDR3 totals 15 residues. CDR3 sequence (DNA): TGTGCCAGCAGCGAGGGACAACTAGCCAAAAACATTCAGTACTTC. Amino acids: CASSEGQLAKNIQYF.

The CDR3 nucleotides are TGTGCCACCAGCAGAGGGTCACAGGGGGACTCCCAAGAGACCCAGTACTTC. Amino acids: CATSRGSQGDSQETQYF. The chain links TRBV15 to TRBJ2-5, with 8 bases that match TRBD1. The CDR3 has 17 amino acids. Germline-derived CDR1 and CDR2 are LNHNV and YYDKDF (reference sequence). V lost 1 base, J lost 1 base, and 8 bases stayed unmatched.

The chain uses TRBV6-5 and TRBJ2-7; a weak D match, TRBD1 (7 bases). CDR1 is MNHEY and CDR2 is SVGAGI in the germline V gene. Trimming stripped 4 bases from V and 9 bases from J, with 16 bases between. The CDR3 has 13 amino acids. CDR3 residues: CASSSQGGGRQYF. CDR3 bases: TGTGCCAGCAGTTCTCAGGGGGGTGGTCGGCAGTACTTC.

J is TRBJ2-5 and V is TRBV5-6; the D gene is possibly TRBD1 (5 bases). The last part of the DNA fits TRBJ2-7 better; the J call may be wrong. The germline gives CDR1 SGHDT, CDR2 YYEEEE. The CDR3 loop spans 14 amino acids. CDR3 bases: TGTGCCAGCAGCTCAGGGTCAATATCCTACGAGCAGTACTTC. It translates to CASSSGSISYEQYF.

This clone was seen just once. This chain links TRBV28 with TRBJ2-7; D is unclear. The V gene lost 4 bases and the J gene lost 7 bases, with 11 bases spanning the gap. Germline V CDR1 and CDR2: MDHEN, SYDVKM. The CDR3 totals 12 residues. DNA for the CDR3: TGTGCCAGCAGTTCTCAAACGGTGGAGCAGTACTTC. Amino acid sequence: CASSSQTVEQYF.

V is TRBV6-5 and J is TRBJ1-2; a possible D gene is TRBD1 (6 bases). This CDR3 region has 16 residues. Trimming pared 4 bases from V and 2 bases from J, leaving 17 bases between. CDR1 and CDR2 (germline): MNHEY, SVGAGI. The CDR3 is CASSSLGRTDNYGYTF. In nucleotides, the CDR3 is TGTGCCAGCAGTTCCCTCGGTCGGACAGACAACTATGGCTACACCTTC.

The chain has TRBV5-4 and TRBJ2-3; D not certain. Per the germline V gene, CDR1 is SGHNT and CDR2 is YYREEE (reference sequence). The CDR3 spans 12 residues. V was clipped by 1 base and J by 3 bases, with 3 bases between them. The chain's CDR3 is CASSLLTDTQYF. In DNA form, the CDR3 reads TGTGCCAGCAGCTTGCTGACAGATACGCAGTATTTT.